This entry lists 26 T cell receptor beta chains sequenced from one sample in a study of blood T cell repertoires in COVID-19. TCRdb keeps only in-frame clones here, not all; method: immunoSEQ multiplex PCR. The data show about 200,000 clones, 88% seen once. Sequenced sample: peripheral blood. These receptors all come from a man between 40 and 49 years old with active or convalescent COVID-19.

The table lists this clone with a count of one. The V gene is TRBV6-1, the J gene TRBJ2-3; TRBD2 aligns across 10 bases. CDR3 length: 19 residues. Germline lookup yields CDR1 MNHNS and CDR2 SASEGT. The V gene end was trimmed by 2 bases and the J gene end by 4 bases; junction bases not matched to a gene: 15. CDR3 region: CASSERGVRSGGAPDTQYF. The CDR3 region has the DNA TGTGCCAGCAGTGAAAGAGGGGTGAGGAGCGGGGGGGCCCCAGATACGCAGTATTTT.

A word on this clone: At one of its ends the junction is not consistent with the germline gene, which may arise from a read error. V usage is TRBV30 and J usage is TRBJ2-7; 8 positions agree with TRBD1. The CDR3 runs to 12 residues. Germline V lookup: CDR1 GTSNPN, CDR2 SVGIG (reference sequence). DNA of the CDR3: TGTGCCTGTATGCCGCGGACAGGGTCATGGAACTTC. Protein product: CACMPRTGSWNF.

The chain couples TRBV7-9 to TRBJ1-4; possible D gene TRBD1, 6 bases. CDR1 is SEHNR and CDR2 is FQNEAQ in the germline V gene (reference sequence). The CDR3 runs 16 residues. V lost 4 bases, J lost 3 bases, and 15 bases lay in between. CDR3 DNA sequence: TGTGCCAGCAGCTATAACACGGGACATGCTAATGAAAAACTGTTTTTT. It encodes CASSYNTGHANEKLFF.

The chain combines TRBV4-3 with TRBJ1-6; TRBD1 matches 9 bases. With V trimmed by 3 bases and J by 0 bases, 9 bases remained unmatched. The CDR3 is 19 amino acids. CDR1 LGHNA and CDR2 YSLEER come from the germline V gene. The CDR3 reads CASSQFTGTGYSYNSPLHF. In DNA, the CDR3 is TGCGCCAGCAGCCAGTTCACCGGGACAGGGTACTCCTATAATTCACCCCTCCACTTT.

The chain recombines TRBV19 with TRBJ1-4, with D perhaps TRBD1 (5 bases). Germline loops: CDR1 LNHDA, CDR2 SQIVND (reference sequence). Trimming shortened V by 7 bases and J by 0 bases, and 9 bases separated the two germline ends. This CDR3 contains 14 residues. The CDR3 sequence: CASTTDATNEKLFF. CDR3 DNA sequence: TGTGCCAGTACGACAGATGCAACTAATGAAAAACTGTTTTTT.

The chain combines TRBV19 with TRBJ2-2; D perhaps matches TRBD2 (5 bases). The CDR3 runs to 15 residues. Germline values: CDR1 LNHDA, CDR2 SQIVND (reference sequence). V was trimmed by 1 base and J by 2 bases, leaving 8 bases between them. CDR3 protein: CASSIAGLNTGELFF. The CDR3 nucleotides are TGTGCCAGTAGTATAGCGGGGTTAAACACCGGGGAGCTGTTTTTT.

The chain is built from TRBV2 and TRBJ1-5, with 8 bases that match TRBD1. The CDR3 totals 15 residues. CDR1 is SNHLY, CDR2 FYNNEI, per germline. The V gene end was trimmed by 7 bases and the J gene end by 0 bases; junction bases not matched to a gene: 5. CDR3 loop: CASKGQGNSNQPQHF. CDR3 DNA sequence: TGTGCCAGCAAAGGACAGGGAAATAGCAATCAGCCCCAGCATTTT. The entire variable domain, with the rest obtained from reference TRBV2 and TRBJ1-5, is as follows: EPEVTQTPSHQVTQMGQEVILRCVPISNHLYFYWYRQILGQKVEFLVSFYNNEISEKSEIFDDQFSVERPDGSNFTLKIRSTKLEDSAMYFCASKGQGNSNQPQHFGDGTRLSIL.

The chain combines TRBV19 with TRBJ2-5, with 12 bases fitting TRBD2. The germline gives CDR1 LNHDA, CDR2 SQIVND (reference sequence). The CDR3 contains 16 residues. The V and J ends lost 5 bases and 4 bases, in that order; junction bases with no gene match: 8. The CDR3 coding sequence is TGTGCCAGTAGTCAGACTAGCGGGAGAACCACAGAGACCCAGTACTTC. Translating it yields CASSQTSGRTTETQYF. The whole variable domain, filled in from reference TRBV19 and TRBJ2-5, reads DGGITQSPKYLFRKEGQNVTLSCEQNLNHDAMYWYRQDPGQGLRLIYYSQIVNDFQKGDIAEGYSVSREKKESFPLTVTSAQKNPTAFYLCASSQTSGRTTETQYFGPGTRLLVL.

This chain uses TRBV24-1 with TRBJ1-2; 7 bases line up with TRBD1. V shed 3 bases and J 7 bases; nucleotides not matched to a gene: 4. CDR3 length: 13 amino acids. Germline V gene data show CDR1 as KGHDR and CDR2 as SFDVKD. CDR3 loop: CATSDRQGSGYTF. CDR3 DNA: TGTGCCACCAGTGATCGACAGGGCAGTGGCTACACCTTC.

The rearrangement joins TRBV27 to TRBJ2-1, with 8 bases that match TRBD1. With V trimmed by 5 bases and J by 5 bases, 8 bases remained unmatched. The V gene's germline CDR1 is MNHEY and CDR2 SMNVEV (reference sequence). CDR3 length: 15 amino acids. For the CDR3, the DNA is TGTGCCAGCAGTCCTCGGACAGGGATCCACAATGAGCAGTTCTTC. It encodes CASSPRTGIHNEQFF.

This clone was picked up one time. The CDR3 region has the DNA TGTGCCAGTAGTGCCCTTGACAGGGTCAATTCACCCCTCCACTTT. Its protein is CASSALDRVNSPLHF. The chain carries TRBV19 and TRBJ1-6; 7 positions agree with TRBD1. The germline V gene has CDR1 LNHDA and CDR2 SQIVND (reference sequence). Germline trimming cut 5 bases from V and 7 bases from J; bases unmatched to any gene: 8. The CDR3 spans 15 residues.

The chain uses TRBV20-1 and TRBJ2-1; 7 bases fit TRBD1. Germline V CDR1 and CDR2: DFQATT, SNEGSKA (reference sequence). The CDR3 is made up of 11 amino acids. J was trimmed by 15 bases and V by 0 bases; bases with no gene match: 5. The CDR3 spells CSARDQAGGFF. For the CDR3, the DNA is TGCAGTGCTAGAGATCAGGCAGGGGGGTTCTTC.

The J gene is TRBJ2-5, the V gene TRBV4-1, with D maybe TRBD2 (5 bases). V shed 0 bases and J shed 1 base, with 9 bases lying between them. Germline CDR1 reads MGHRA; CDR2 reads YSYEKL. The CDR3 covers 15 residues. In DNA, the CDR3 is TGCGCCAGCAGCCAAGATACCACTAGCCAAGAGACCCAGTACTTC. The encoded protein is CASSQDTTSQETQYF.

The chain joins TRBV5-1 to TRBJ2-1; TRBD2 matches at 9 bases. The CDR3 consists of 15 residues. The J segment lost 3 bases and the V segment lost 3 bases, leaving 4 bases of the junction unmatched. CDR1 and CDR2 from the germline V gene are SGHRS and YFSETQ. The CDR3 DNA is TGCGCCAGCAGCTCGACTAGCGGCCTCTACAATGAGCAGTTCTTC. Translating gives CASSSTSGLYNEQFF.

V gene TRBV6-5 combines with J gene TRBJ2-2; possibly TRBD2 for D (6 bases). The CDR3 runs to 16 residues. Germline values: CDR1 MNHEY, CDR2 SVGAGI. The V and J ends lost 3 bases and 5 bases respectively, with 16 bases between them. Here the CDR3 reads CASSYSSQAGTGELFF. In nucleotides, the CDR3 is TGTGCCAGCAGTTATTCATCCCAGGCGGGGACCGGGGAGCTGTTTTTT.

This rearrangement joins TRBV5-1 to TRBJ1-2; D not certain. Between the trimmed V and J ends, which lost 0 bases and 7 bases, there was a span of 16 bases. CDR1 and CDR2 from the germline V gene are SGHRS and YFSETQ. There are 15 residues in the CDR3. The CDR3 bases are TGCGCCAGCAGCTTGGGAGACTCCGAGGTTCTTGGCTACACCTTC. Protein sequence: CASSLGDSEVLGYTF.

In this sample, this clone turned up a few times. The rearrangement joins TRBV5-1 to TRBJ1-1; the match to TRBD1 covers 7 bases. CDR1 and CDR2 from the germline V gene are SGHRS and YFSETQ. The V gene end was trimmed by 0 bases and the J gene end by 4 bases; junction bases not matched to a gene: 6. The CDR3 loop spans 15 amino acids. CDR3 sequence: CASSLGDRELTEAFF. The DNA for the CDR3 is TGCGCCAGCAGCTTGGGGGACAGAGAGCTCACTGAAGCTTTCTTT.

J is TRBJ1-5 and V is TRBV5-5; D is ambiguous. V was clipped by 4 bases and J by 6 bases, with 14 bases between them. Germline CDR1 reads SGHKS; CDR2 reads YYEKEE (reference sequence). The CDR3 length is 14 residues. CDR3 residues: CASSPGRGGQPQHF. The CDR3 coding sequence is TGTGCCAGCAGCCCCGGGCGGGGTGGTCAGCCCCAGCATTTT.

The genes are TRBV4-3 and TRBJ1-6, with D possibly being TRBD1 (6 bases). In germline, CDR1 is LGHNA, CDR2 YSLEER. The V gene lost 0 bases and the J gene lost 0 bases, with 9 bases spanning the gap. The CDR3 consists of 17 residues. This CDR3 reads CASSQEDSSSYNSPLHF. For the CDR3, the DNA is TGCGCCAGCAGCCAAGAGGACAGTAGCTCCTATAATTCACCCCTCCACTTT.

This chain uses TRBV3-1 (or the pseudogene TRBV3-2) with TRBJ1-5; D is unresolved. The CDR3 length is 14 residues. V was clipped by 4 bases and J by 1 base, with 8 bases between them. CDR1 and CDR2 (germline): LGHDT, YNNKEL (reference sequence). The CDR3 sequence: CASSLERSNQPQHF. CDR3 coding DNA: TGTGCCAGCAGCCTCGAGAGGAGCAATCAGCCCCAGCATTTT.

V and J are TRBV6-1 and TRBJ1-1; 7 bases match TRBD1. Germline CDR1 and CDR2: MNHNS and SASEGT. This CDR3 has 16 amino acids. V was pared by 2 bases and J by 0 bases, with 6 bases of the junction left unmatched. DNA for the CDR3: TGTGCCAGCAGTGAACGACAGGGCCGCATGAACACTGAAGCTTTCTTT. It is translated as CASSERQGRMNTEAFF.

This sequence joins TRBV7-9 and TRBJ1-1; 12 bases are shared with TRBD1. Losses at the gene ends were 5 bases for V and 3 bases for J; bases not matched to a gene: 7. From germline, CDR1 is SEHNR and CDR2 FQNEAQ (reference sequence). This CDR3 is built from 16 residues. The CDR3 region has the DNA TGTGCCAGCAGCGCCGGGACAGGGGGCTTTTACACTGAAGCTTTCTTT. Protein product: CASSAGTGGFYTEAFF.

The V and J genes are TRBV7-2 and TRBJ2-1, with D perhaps matching TRBD1 (5 bases). CDR3 size: 14 residues. CDR1 SGHTA and CDR2 FQGNSA come from the germline V gene. Trimming pared 3 bases from V and 3 bases from J, leaving 9 bases between. CDR3: CASSLGQLYNEQFF. For the CDR3, the DNA is TGTGCCAGCAGCTTGGGGCAGCTCTACAATGAGCAGTTCTTC.

The chain couples TRBV12-5 to TRBJ1-1, with 9 nucleotides matching TRBD1. This CDR3 has 16 residues. V gave up 5 bases and J gave up 4 bases; unmatched junction bases: 11. The V gene's germline CDR1 is LGHNT and CDR2 FRNRAP. The CDR3 sequence: CASGQVPGQGITEAFF. CDR3 sequence (DNA): TGTGCTAGTGGTCAAGTCCCGGGACAGGGTATCACTGAAGCTTTCTTT.

The V gene is TRBV28, the J gene TRBJ1-5, with 9 bases matching TRBD1. With V trimmed by 6 bases and J by 3 bases, 6 bases remained unmatched. Per germline, CDR1 MDHEN and CDR2 SYDVKM. The CDR3 has 15 residues. CDR3 bases: TGTGCCAGCAGAGGAGGGACAGGGAACAATCAGCCCCAGCATTTT. Translating it yields CASRGGTGNNQPQHF.

V gene TRBV15 combines with J gene TRBJ2-3, with a possible D match to TRBD2 (6 bases). CDR1 and CDR2 from the germline V gene are LNHNV and YYDKDF (reference sequence). The CDR3 consists of 16 residues. The V and J ends lost 4 bases and 4 bases respectively, with 18 bases between them. The CDR3 sequence is CATSTPGGKGADTQYF. For the CDR3, the DNA is TGTGCCACCAGCACCCCCGGGGGAAAAGGTGCAGATACGCAGTATTTT.